These 24 T cell receptor beta chains were all obtained from the same sample, sequenced in a study of response to subunit inactivated influenza vaccine. From the RT-PCR reads, TCRdb called clonotypes with MiXCR, one entry per CDR3 protein. The sample lists some 850,000 distinct CDR3 sequences, around 20% occurring once. Sequences were derived from PBMCs from blood, sampled more than 4 days after vaccination. Every receptor here comes from a man aged 50-60 years who received an inactivated influenza vaccine.

This clonotype appeared a few times. The chain joins TRBV27 to TRBJ2-7; D possibly corresponds to TRBD1 (6 bases). CDR3 length: 15 amino acids. CDR1 and CDR2 (germline): MNHEY, SMNVEV (reference sequence). The V gene lost 0 bases and the J gene lost 7 bases, with 16 bases spanning the gap. DNA of the CDR3: TGTGCCAGCAGTTTATCGATCCAGGGGACGGGTGAGCAGTACTTC. Translation: CASSLSIQGTGEQYF.

The chain links TRBV6-2 or TRBV6-3 to TRBJ2-2; a weak D match, TRBD2 (6 bases). CDR1 and CDR2 (germline): MNHEY, SVGEGT. V lost 5 bases to trimming and J lost 10 bases, with 20 bases between them. The length of the CDR3 is 15 residues. CDR3 nucleotides: TGTGCCAGCAGTCTGGGACTTATAGGTTCCGCGGAGCTGTTTTTT. It specifies CASSLGLIGSAELFF.

This clonotype occurred a few times. The V and J genes are TRBV7-2 and TRBJ2-3; a possible D gene is TRBD2 (5 bases). The CDR3 totals 17 residues. In germline, CDR1 is SGHTA, CDR2 FQGNSA. Trimming removed 5 bases at V and 1 base at J, with 19 bases between. The DNA for the CDR3 is TGTGCCAGCAGCCCTGGTGGAAACGGGATTCGCACAGATACGCAGTATTTT. It is translated as CASSPGGNGIRTDTQYF.

This clonotype was detected ten times or more. V and J are TRBV9 and TRBJ2-5, with D uncertain. From germline, CDR1 is SGDLS and CDR2 YYNGEE. The CDR3 spans 16 residues. The V end lost 0 bases, the J end lost 2 bases, and 14 bases lay between the germline ends. The CDR3 sequence: CASSVALGRGQETQYF. In DNA form, the CDR3 reads TGTGCCAGCAGCGTAGCTTTGGGCCGAGGACAAGAGACCCAGTACTTC.

This chain links TRBV5-1 with TRBJ2-6; perhaps TRBD2 as D (5 bases). CDR3 length equals 15 residues. Germline V gives CDR1 SGHRS, CDR2 YFSETQ. V was pared by 7 bases and J by 1 base, with 12 bases between. DNA for the CDR3: TGCGCCAGCCATACCCCGGGGTCTGGGGCCAACGTCCTGACTTTC. It is translated as CASHTPGSGANVLTF.

This chain uses TRBV28 with TRBJ1-4; D perhaps matches TRBD1 (6 bases). V lost 5 bases to trimming and J lost 8 bases, with 18 bases between them. Per germline, CDR1 MDHEN and CDR2 SYDVKM. The CDR3 loop spans 15 amino acids. CDR3 coding DNA: TGTGCCAGCAGTCGGGACAACCTCTCGGAAGAAAAACTGTTTTTT. It codes for CASSRDNLSEEKLFF. Drawing the rest from reference TRBV28 and TRBJ1-4, the complete variable domain is DVKVTQSSRYLVKRTGEKVFLECVQDMDHENMFWYRQDPGLGLRLIYFSYDVKMKEKGDIPEGYSVSREKKERFSLILESASTNQTSMYLCASSRDNLSEEKLFFGSGTQLSVL.

The V gene is TRBV5-1, the J gene TRBJ2-3, with 16 bases identical to TRBD2. V was pared by 7 bases and J by 4 bases, with 3 bases of the junction left unmatched. The CDR3 contains 15 residues. Germline V lookup: CDR1 SGHRS, CDR2 YFSETQ. CDR3 sequence (DNA): TGCGCCAGCGGGACTAGCGGGGGGGCTTCAGATACGCAGTATTTT. This translates into CASGTSGGASDTQYF.

This clonotype came up a few times. J is TRBJ2-2 and V is TRBV20-1, with a weak D call TRBD1 (6 bases). Germline V gene sequence: CDR1 DFQATT, CDR2 SNEGSKA (reference sequence). The CDR3 loop spans 14 amino acids. V lost 1 base to trimming and J lost 6 bases, with 12 bases between them. The CDR3 nucleotides are TGCAGTGCTAGAGTCCAGGGGCGCCCCGGGGAGCTGTTTTTT. Encoded protein: CSARVQGRPGELFF.

This clonotype occurred a few times. V and J are TRBV5-6 and TRBJ1-1; D unclear. Germline-derived CDR1 and CDR2 are SGHDT and YYEEEE. The CDR3 has 12 residues. Trimming removed 3 bases at V and 4 bases at J, with 7 bases between. This CDR3 reads CASSSYTTEAFF. CDR3 nucleotide sequence: TGTGCCAGCAGCTCCTACACCACTGAAGCTTTCTTT. The variable domain in full, completed from reference TRBV5-6 and TRBJ1-1, reads DAGVTQSPTHLIKTRGQQVTLRCSPKSGHDTVSWYQQALGQGPQFIFQYYEEEERQRGNFPDRFSGHQFPNYSSELNVNALLLGDSALYLCASSSYTTEAFFGQGTRLTVV.

The rearrangement uses TRBV18 and TRBJ2-3; maybe TRBD2 (5 bases). CDR1 KGHSH and CDR2 LQKENI come from the germline V gene. The CDR3 contains 14 residues. The V end lost 0 bases, the J end lost 9 bases, and 13 bases lay between the germline ends. CDR3 coding DNA: TGTGCCAGCTCACCACCTATCGGGGTAGGAACGCAGTATTTT. Amino acids: CASSPPIGVGTQYF.

This clonotype has more than one count but fewer than ten. The gene calls are TRBV5-1 and TRBJ1-4; TRBD1 might be the D (6 bases). The germline V gene has CDR1 SGHRS and CDR2 YFSETQ. Deletions cut 1 base from V and 4 bases from J, with 11 bases between. CDR3 length: 15 residues. The CDR3 bases are TGCGCCAGCAGCTTGACCAGGGGTGTTAATGAAAAACTGTTTTTT. It encodes CASSLTRGVNEKLFF.

The chain is built from TRBV20-1 and TRBJ1-5, with D perhaps TRBD1 (5 bases). The CDR3 covers 15 residues. The ends were cut back, 0 bases at V and 5 bases at J, with 14 bases in the middle. The germline V gene encodes CDR1 DFQATT and CDR2 SNEGSKA (reference sequence). The CDR3 region is CSARDLAGWDQPQHF. CDR3 DNA sequence: TGCAGTGCTAGAGATCTGGCAGGGTGGGATCAGCCCCAGCATTTT.

This clonotype was observed a few times. The rearrangement uses TRBV9 and TRBJ2-7, with TRBD2 identical over 9 bases. The CDR3 extends over 16 amino acids. Germline CDR1 reads SGDLS; CDR2 reads YYNGEE. With V trimmed by 3 bases and J by 6 bases, 13 bases remained unmatched. CDR3 residues: CASSEGMASGITEQYF. CDR3 nucleotides: TGTGCCAGCAGCGAGGGGATGGCTAGCGGGATAACCGAGCAGTACTTC.

This chain uses TRBV11-2 with TRBJ2-3, with TRBD2 matching 16 bases. CDR1 is SGHAT and CDR2 is FQNNGV in the germline V gene. V shed 4 bases, J shed 3 bases, and the junction held 10 bases outside the gene matches. The CDR3 loop spans 19 amino acids. CDR3 protein: CASSSGGLAGGPVTDTQYF. CDR3 DNA sequence: TGTGCCAGCAGCTCGGGGGGACTAGCGGGGGGGCCTGTTACAGATACGCAGTATTTT.

The V call is TRBV20-1, the J call TRBJ2-5; tentatively, D is TRBD1 (5 bases). Germline assignment: CDR1 DFQATT and CDR2 SNEGSKA (reference sequence). This CDR3 has 16 residues. V lost 0 bases to trimming and J lost 1 base, with 15 bases between them. As DNA, the CDR3 is TGCAGTGCTAGAGATGTTAAGACAGCCCCCCAAGAGACCCAGTACTTC. Its translation: CSARDVKTAPQETQYF.

The chain recombines TRBV9 with TRBJ2-1; 13 positions agree with TRBD2. Germline values: CDR1 SGDLS, CDR2 YYNGEE. The CDR3 is made up of 15 amino acids. Trimming at V came to 2 bases and at J to 8 bases, leaving 4 bases not matched to a gene. In nucleotides, the CDR3 is TGTGCCAGCAGCGTGGGGACTAGCGGGGCCCATGAGCAGTTCTTC. This sequence encodes CASSVGTSGAHEQFF.

On this clonotype: This sequence may be a read error, since a much larger clone differs from it by one base. V and J are TRBV7-2 and TRBJ1-2, with 10 bases lining up with TRBD1. Trimming cost V 4 bases and J 5 bases; bases outside gene matches: 7. Germline V gene lookup returns CDR1 SGHTA and CDR2 FQGNSA. The CDR3 is 15 residues long. This CDR3 reads CASSCAGTGVYGYTF. As DNA, the CDR3 is TGTGCCAGCAGCTGCGCCGGGACAGGGGTTTATGGCTACACCTTC. Full variable domain (missing parts from reference TRBV7-2 and TRBJ1-2): GAGVSQSPSNKVTEKGKDVELRCDPISGHTALYWYRQSLGQGLEFLIYFQGNSAPDKSGLPSDRFSAERTGGSVSTLTIQRTQQEDSAVYLCASSCAGTGVYGYTFGSGTRLTVV.

This clonotype showed up just a few times. The chain employs TRBV20-1 and TRBJ2-7; D is possibly TRBD2 (6 bases). The CDR3 is made up of 13 amino acids. Trimming pared 3 bases from V and 2 bases from J, leaving 11 bases between. CDR1 and CDR2 from the germline V gene are DFQATT and SNEGSKA (reference sequence). DNA of the CDR3: TGCAGTGCTAGGGAACCGGGGGCCTACGAGCAGTACTTC. It translates to CSAREPGAYEQYF.

V is TRBV4-1 and J is TRBJ1-4; TRBD1 matches 7 bases. Germline assignment: CDR1 MGHRA and CDR2 YSYEKL. CDR3 length: 15 amino acids. Trimming removed 1 base from V and 1 base from J; junction bases left unmatched: 0. CDR3 sequence (DNA): TGCGCCAGCAGCCAAGGACAGGGAACTAATGAAAAACTGTTTTTT. Translating it yields CASSQGQGTNEKLFF.

The rearrangement uses TRBV6-5 and TRBJ2-6, with D maybe TRBD2 (5 bases). V was cut by 2 bases and J by 1 base, with 12 bases left in between. The CDR3 is 17 residues long. Germline V gives CDR1 MNHEY, CDR2 SVGAGI. CDR3 bases: TGTGCCAGCAGTTACGGCGTGAGGGAGTCTGGGGCCAACGTCCTGACTTTC. Translation gives CASSYGVRESGANVLTF.

This clonotype was detected once. The rearrangement joins TRBV3-1 to TRBJ2-7; 9 bases map to TRBD2. CDR1 LGHDT and CDR2 YNNKEL come from the germline V gene (reference sequence). J lost 3 bases, V lost 0 bases, and 6 bases had no gene match. The CDR3 consists of 16 residues. CDR3 nucleotide sequence: TGTGCCAGCAGCCAAGATTCCCTAGCGGGAAACTACGAGCAGTACTTC. Translating gives CASSQDSLAGNYEQYF.

The V and J genes are TRBV7-2 and TRBJ2-3; 7 bases line up with TRBD2. V dropped 2 bases and J dropped 4; count of bases not matched to a gene: 6. The CDR3 is 15 residues long. The germline gives CDR1 SGHTA, CDR2 FQGNSA. The CDR3 DNA reads as TGTGCCAGCAGCTTAACTAGCGTGAATTCAGATACGCAGTATTTT. It translates to CASSLTSVNSDTQYF.

This rearrangement joins TRBV7-3 to TRBJ1-1, with TRBD1 as a possible D gene (6 bases). With 4 bases removed from V and 0 bases from J, the gap between germline ends came to 21 bases. Per germline, CDR1 SGHTA and CDR2 FQGTGA. This CDR3 is 18 amino acids long. CDR3 sequence: CASSSTGGRATMNTEAFF. The CDR3 bases are TGTGCCAGCAGCTCCACTGGGGGCAGGGCAACCATGAACACTGAAGCTTTCTTT.

This clonotype has at least ten counts. V usage is TRBV7-9 and J usage is TRBJ1-1; no firm D call. Trimming cost V 3 bases and J 7 bases, with 6 bases left between them. Germline CDR1 is SEHNR and CDR2 is FQNEAQ (reference sequence). The CDR3 length is 11 residues. CDR3 sequence: CASSLGVEAFF. In DNA form, the CDR3 reads TGTGCCAGCAGCTTGGGTGTTGAAGCTTTCTTT.